This section outlines one TCR beta chain sequence together with its context. This sample is part of a study of shared T cell receptors in the human thymus. Using immunoSEQ multiplex PCR, the repertoire was profiled, and TCRdb retains in-frame clones only, with some absent. The sample has hundreds of thousands of clones; about 87% are singletons. These data are also associated with another study on human thymus T cells. According to that study: Obtained as resections during corrective heart surgery, the thymus tissue was then studied. Repertoires sampled from thymus and blood appeared biased in V and J gene usage. In unrelated individuals, thymic repertoires overlapped highly, according to related research.

Input material: thymocytes. The receptor was derived from a boy in the first two years of life with a congenital heart defect.

The CDR3 is CASSLLGRVTDTQYF. The CDR3 region has the DNA TGTGCCAGCAGTTTACTCGGGAGGGTCACAGATACGCAGTATTTT. V usage is TRBV28 and J usage is TRBJ2-3, with 8 bases aligning to TRBD2. The CDR3 totals 15 residues. The V gene end was trimmed by 2 bases and the J gene end by 2 bases; junction bases not matched to a gene: 3. The germline V gene encodes CDR1 MDHEN and CDR2 SYDVKM. Using reference TRBV28 and TRBJ2-3 for the parts outside the CDR3, the full variable domain is DVKVTQSSRYLVKRTGEKVFLECVQDMDHENMFWYRQDPGLGLRLIYFSYDVKMKEKGDIPEGYSVSREKKERFSLILESASTNQTSMYLCASSLLGRVTDTQYFGPGTRLTVL.